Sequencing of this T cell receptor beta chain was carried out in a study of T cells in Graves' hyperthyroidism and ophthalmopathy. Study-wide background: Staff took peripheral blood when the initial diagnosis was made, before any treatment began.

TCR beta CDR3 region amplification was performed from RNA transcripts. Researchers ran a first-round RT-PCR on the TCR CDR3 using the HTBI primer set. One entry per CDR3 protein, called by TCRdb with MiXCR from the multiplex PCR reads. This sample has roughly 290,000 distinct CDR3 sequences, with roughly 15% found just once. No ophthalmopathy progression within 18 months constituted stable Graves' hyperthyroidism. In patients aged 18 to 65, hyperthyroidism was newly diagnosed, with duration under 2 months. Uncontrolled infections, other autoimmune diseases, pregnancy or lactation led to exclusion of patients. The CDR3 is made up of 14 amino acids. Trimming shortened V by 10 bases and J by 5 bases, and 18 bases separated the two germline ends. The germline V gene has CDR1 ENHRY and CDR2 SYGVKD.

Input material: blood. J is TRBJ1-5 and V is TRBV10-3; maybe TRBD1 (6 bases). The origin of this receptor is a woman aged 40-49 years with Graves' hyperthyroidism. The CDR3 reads CASLEGEAYQPQHF. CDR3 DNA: TGTGCCAGCTTGGAGGGGGAAGCGTATCAGCCCCAGCATTTT.